This T cell receptor (beta chain) was found in a study of T cell clonality in common variable immunodeficiency. CDR1 is MNHNS and CDR2 is SASEGT in the germline V gene. V lost 2 bases and J 10 bases, leaving 8 bases between the germline ends. The CDR3 spans 12 residues. TCRdb's copy holds only in-frame clones and misses some; the assay was immunoSEQ multiplex PCR. Singletons are absent from the sample, which has tens of thousands of clones. This clone was seen at least ten times. The read halts 3 residues ahead of the CDR3 end, with the missing end drawn from the germline J gene. Caucasian heritage predominated among both patients and controls.

This rearrangement joins TRBV6-1 to TRBJ2-2; tentative D call: TRBD2 (5 bases). The TCR was taken from a person aged 18 to 70 in good health. The sample consisted of peripheral blood mononuclear cells. The CDR3 sequence is CASSESGEELFF. CDR3 bases read: TGTGCCAGCAGTGAATCCGGGGAGGAG.